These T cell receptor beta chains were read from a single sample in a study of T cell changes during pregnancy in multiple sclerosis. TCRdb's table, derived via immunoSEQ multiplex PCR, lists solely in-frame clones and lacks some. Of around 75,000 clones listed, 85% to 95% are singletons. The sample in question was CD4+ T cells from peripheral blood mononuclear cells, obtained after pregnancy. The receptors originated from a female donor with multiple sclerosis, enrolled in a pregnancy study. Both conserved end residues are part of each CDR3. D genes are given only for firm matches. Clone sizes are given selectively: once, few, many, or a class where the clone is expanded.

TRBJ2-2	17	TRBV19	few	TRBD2	TGTGCCAGTAGTATGGGTACTAGCGGGAGGATCACCGGGGAGCTGTTTTTT	CASSMGTSGRITGELFF
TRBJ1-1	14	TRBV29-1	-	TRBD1	TGCAGCGTTGGCTTTGGGACAGAAAGCACTGAAGCTTTCTTT	CSVGFGTESTEAFF
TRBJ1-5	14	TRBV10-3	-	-	TGTGCCATCAGCGGTAGACAGAGCAATCAGCCCCAGCATTTT	CAISGRQSNQPQHF
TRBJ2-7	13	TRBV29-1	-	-	TGCAGCGTTGTATCAGGGTACCCCTACGAGCAGTACTTC	CSVVSGYPYEQYF
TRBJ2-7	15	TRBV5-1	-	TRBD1	TGCGCCAGCAGCCACCTCACAGGGGGCCCCTACGAGCAGTACTTC	CASSHLTGGPYEQYF
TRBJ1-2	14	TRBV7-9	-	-	TGTGCCAGCAGCTCATCTCCAGCTAACTATGGCTACACCTTC	CASSSSPANYGYTF
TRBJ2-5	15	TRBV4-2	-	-	TGTGCCAGCAGCCAAGTTGCGACAAAACAAGAGACCCAGTACTTC	CASSQVATKQETQYF
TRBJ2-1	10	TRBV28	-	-	TGTGCCAGCAGCGTCAATGAGCAGTTCTTC	CASSVNEQFF
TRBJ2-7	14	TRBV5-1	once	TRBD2	TGCGCCAGCAGCTTGAGCGGGACCCCCTACGAGCAGTACTTC	CASSLSGTPYEQYF
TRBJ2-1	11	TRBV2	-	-	TGTGCCAGCAGTGAAGCGTTAGAGCAGTTCTTC	CASSEALEQFF
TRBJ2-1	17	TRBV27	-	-	TGTGCCAGCACCCTTTTATCGGGACAAAAGGGATACAATGAGCAGTTCTTC	CASTLLSGQKGYNEQFF
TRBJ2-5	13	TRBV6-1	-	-	TGTGCCAGCAGTGAAGGGGCCTCCGTAGCCCAGTACTTC	CASSEGASVAQYF
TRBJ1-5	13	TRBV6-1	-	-	TGTGCCAGCACTACAGCTCTGAATCAGCCCCAGCATTTT	CASTTALNQPQHF
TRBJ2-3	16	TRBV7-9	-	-	TGTGCCAGCAGCCCCACCCTAGCGCGGAACACAGATACGCAGTATTTT	CASSPTLARNTDTQYF
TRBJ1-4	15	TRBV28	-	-	TGTGCCAGCAGCCCCCCCGGAGGCGGGAATGAAAAACTGTTTTTT	CASSPPGGGNEKLFF
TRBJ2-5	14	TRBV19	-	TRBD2	TGTGCCAGTAGGAATAGCGGGAGCGGGGAGACCCAGTACTTC	CASRNSGSGETQYF
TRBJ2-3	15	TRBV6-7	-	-	TGTGCCAGCAGTTATGGCGGGTTTATTACAGATACGCAGTATTTT	CASSYGGFITDTQYF
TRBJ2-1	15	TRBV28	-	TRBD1	TGTGCCAGCAGTCCGGACAGGGGGCGTCGGAATGAGCAGTTCTTC	CASSPDRGRRNEQFF
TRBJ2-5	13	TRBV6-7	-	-	TGTGCCAGAATCCTAGCGTACCAAGAGACCCAGTACTTC	CARILAYQETQYF
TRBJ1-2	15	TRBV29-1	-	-	TGCAGCGTTGAAGGGTACGGGGGACCTAACTATGGCTACACCTTC	CSVEGYGGPNYGYTF
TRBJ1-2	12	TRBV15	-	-	TGTGCCACCAGTCAGGGGAACTATGGCTACACCTTC	CATSQGNYGYTF
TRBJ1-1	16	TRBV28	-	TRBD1	TGTGCCAGCAGACTCCGGGACAGGGTTGTTGGGACTGAAGCTTTCTTT	CASRLRDRVVGTEAFF
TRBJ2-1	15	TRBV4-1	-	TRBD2	TGCGCCAGCAGCCGGATCGGGACTAGCAACAATGAGCAGTTCTTC	CASSRIGTSNNEQFF
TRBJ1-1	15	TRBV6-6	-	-	TGTGCCAGCAGTTTAGCCGTGGCGGGGAGCACTGAAGCTTTCTTT	CASSLAVAGSTEAFF
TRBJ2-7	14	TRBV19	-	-	TGTGCCAGTAAGGGGACACCAGACTTAGGGGAGCAGTACTTC	CASKGTPDLGEQYF
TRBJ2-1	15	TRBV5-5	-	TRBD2	TGTGCCAGCAGCCCCCCGGGACTAGCGGCCGGTGAGCAGTTCTTC	CASSPPGLAAGEQFF
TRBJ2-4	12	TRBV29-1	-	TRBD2	TGCAGCGTTGAACTAGCGGGAAACATTCAGTACTTC	CSVELAGNIQYF
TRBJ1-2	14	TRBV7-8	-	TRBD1	TGTGCCAGCCACAGGGGGGACGCTAACTATGGCTACACCTTC	CASHRGDANYGYTF
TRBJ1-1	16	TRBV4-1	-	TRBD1	TGCGCCAGCAGCCAAGATCTGTACAGGGGAGTAACCGAAGCTTTCTTT	CASSQDLYRGVTEAFF
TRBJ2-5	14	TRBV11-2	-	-	TGTGCCAGCAGCTTAGGAGGGCGCCAAGAGACCCAGTACTTC	CASSLGGRQETQYF
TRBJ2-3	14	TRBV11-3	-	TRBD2	TGTGCCAGCAGCTTGGGGACTAGACCAGATACGCAGTATTTT	CASSLGTRPDTQYF
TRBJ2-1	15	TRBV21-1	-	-	TGTGCCAGCAGCTTAAGGTTACAGGTCCTCAATGAGCAGTTCTTC	CASSLRLQVLNEQFF
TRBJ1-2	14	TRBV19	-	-	TGTGCCAGTACCAACCAGGCAGGGGCCGGTGGCTACACCTTC	CASTNQAGAGGYTF
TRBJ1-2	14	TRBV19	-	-	TGTGCCAGTAGTATTATAGCGGGGGGCTATGGCTACACCTTC	CASSIIAGGYGYTF
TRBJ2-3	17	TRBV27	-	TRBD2	TGTGCCAGCAGCCTGGGCCGTTATAGGACTAGCGGCAATACGCAGTATTTT	CASSLGRYRTSGNTQYF
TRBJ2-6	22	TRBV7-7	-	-	TGTGCTAGCAGCTTAGCGACAGAGTATTGGACAGCCCTACCTCCTGGGGCCAACGTCCTGACTTTC	CASSLATEYWTALPPGANVLTF
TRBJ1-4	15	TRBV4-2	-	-	TGTGCCAGCAGCCCTTGGCTAGGACAGAATGAAAAACTGTTTTTT	CASSPWLGQNEKLFF
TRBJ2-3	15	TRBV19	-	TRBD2	TGTGCCAGTAGGGGACTAGCGGGGGCCACAGATACGCAGTATTTT	CASRGLAGATDTQYF
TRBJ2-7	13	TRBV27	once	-	TGTGCCAGCAGTAGGACAGACTCCTACGAGCAGTACTTC	CASSRTDSYEQYF
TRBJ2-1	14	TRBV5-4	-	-	TGTGCCAGCAGCTTTTTTAACAGGTACAATGAGCAGTTCTTC	CASSFFNRYNEQFF
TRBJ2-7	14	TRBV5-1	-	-	TGCGCCAGCAGCTTGGCGGAGGGGGCTTACGAGCAGTACTTC	CASSLAEGAYEQYF
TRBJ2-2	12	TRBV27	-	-	TGTGCCAGCAGCCCCCGGGGCGGGGAGCTGTTTTTT	CASSPRGGELFF
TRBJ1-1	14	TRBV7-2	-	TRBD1	TGTGCCAGCAGCTTAGCCCAGGGGGGACCTGAAGCTTTCTTT	CASSLAQGGPEAFF
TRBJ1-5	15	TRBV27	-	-	TGTGCCAGCAGTCGCTCGACAGGCTCCAATCAGCCCCAGCATTTT	CASSRSTGSNQPQHF
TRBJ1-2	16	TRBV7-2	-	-	TGTGCCAGCAGCTCAATTAGGACAGCTACTAACTATGGCTACACCTTC	CASSSIRTATNYGYTF
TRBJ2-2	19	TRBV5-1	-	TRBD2	TGCGCCAGCAGCTTTCCGGGACTAGCGGGTCACTCGAACACCGGGGAGCTGTTTTTT	CASSFPGLAGHSNTGELFF
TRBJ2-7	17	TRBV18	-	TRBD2	TGTGCCAGCTCATCGCTACCAAGCGGGGGCCTCCTGGGCGAGCAGTACTTC	CASSSLPSGGLLGEQYF
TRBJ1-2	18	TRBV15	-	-	TGTGCCACCAGCAGGAACGAAGGGCTCCGGGGAGACCCTTATGGCTACACCTTC	CATSRNEGLRGDPYGYTF
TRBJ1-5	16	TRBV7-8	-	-	TGTGCCAGCAGCTTTCGACGGGAACGTAGCAATCAGCCCCAGCATTTT	CASSFRRERSNQPQHF
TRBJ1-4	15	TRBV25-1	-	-	TGTGCCAGCAGTGAGGGACAACCCCTCAGGGAAAAACTGTTTTTT	CASSEGQPLREKLFF
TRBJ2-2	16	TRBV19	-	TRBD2	TGTGCCAGTAGTATGTGGACTAGCGGGAACACCGGGGAGCTGTTTTTT	CASSMWTSGNTGELFF
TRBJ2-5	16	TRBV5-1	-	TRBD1	TGCGCCAGCAGCCTCAGACCTCGACAGGGTCAAGAGACCCAGTACTTC	CASSLRPRQGQETQYF
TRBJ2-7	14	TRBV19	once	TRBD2	TGTGCCAGTAGTGGACTAGCGGGACCCTACGAGCAGTACTTC	CASSGLAGPYEQYF
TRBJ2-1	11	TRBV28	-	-	TGTGCCAGCAGTTTAAGACAAGCGCAGTTCTTC	CASSLRQAQFF
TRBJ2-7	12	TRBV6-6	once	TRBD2	TGTGCCAGCGGTGGGGCGGGAGAGGAGCAGTACTTC	CASGGAGEEQYF